The 7 T cell receptor beta chains given below trace back to one sample, sequenced in a study of blood T cell repertoires in COVID-19. The method was immunoSEQ multiplex PCR; TCRdb's version includes in-frame clones alone and lacks a portion of them. The data show roughly 200,000 clones, with 86% seen just once and about 10% held by the top ten. What was sequenced was peripheral blood. These receptors originate from a woman between 45 and 60 years old with COVID-19, enrolled during active disease.

The chain employs TRBV28 and TRBJ1-5; TRBD1 is a possible D gene (5 bases). The CDR3 has 14 residues. Trimming pared 0 bases from V and 5 bases from J, leaving 8 bases between. Germline V lookup: CDR1 MDHEN, CDR2 SYDVKM. The DNA of the CDR3 is TGTGCCAGCAGTTTATGGGGACTTTATCAGCCCCAGCATTTT. It encodes CASSLWGLYQPQHF.

This clone occurred a few times. V is TRBV27 and J is TRBJ2-2; D might be TRBD1 (5 bases). CDR3 length equals 15 residues. Germline assignment: CDR1 MNHEY and CDR2 SMNVEV (reference sequence). Trimming removed 5 bases from V and 6 bases from J, with 16 bases in between. The CDR3 spells CASSAPGLYAGELFF. The DNA for the CDR3 is TGTGCCAGCAGTGCACCAGGGTTATACGCCGGGGAGCTGTTTTTT.

The chain carries TRBV11-1 and TRBJ2-1; the match to TRBD2 covers 12 bases. This CDR3 is built from 14 residues. V lost 4 bases, J lost 9 bases, and 4 bases stayed unmatched. Germline V gene lookup returns CDR1 SGHAT and CDR2 FQDESV (reference sequence). This CDR3 reads CASSWELAGGEQFF. In nucleotides, the CDR3 is TGTGCCAGCAGCTGGGAACTAGCGGGAGGTGAGCAGTTCTTC.

This chain joins TRBV19 and TRBJ1-6; a weak D match, TRBD1 (5 bases). The length of the CDR3 is 13 residues. Trimming cost V 4 bases and J 8 bases, with 9 bases left between them. Germline-derived CDR1 and CDR2 are LNHDA and SQIVND (reference sequence). This CDR3 reads CASSNDRDSPLHF. The CDR3 nucleotides read TGTGCCAGTAGTAACGACAGAGATTCACCCCTCCACTTT.

The V call is TRBV7-6, the J call TRBJ2-3; D might be TRBD1 (6 bases). Germline-derived CDR1 and CDR2 are SGHVS and FNYEAQ. The CDR3 extends over 16 amino acids. The V gene lost 10 bases and the J gene lost 0 bases, with 20 bases spanning the gap. CDR3 coding DNA: TGTGCCACGGGACCCCCACAGGGAACTAGCACAGATACGCAGTATTTT. This codes for CATGPPQGTSTDTQYF.

The chain recombines TRBV29-1 with TRBJ1-5, with D tentatively TRBD1 (5 bases). V was trimmed by 3 bases and J by 6 bases, leaving 12 bases between them. Germline CDR1 reads SQVTM; CDR2 reads ANQGSEA. The CDR3 extends over 13 amino acids. The CDR3 reads CSVEAGLGQPQHF. CDR3 DNA sequence: TGCAGCGTTGAGGCAGGGCTTGGTCAGCCCCAGCATTTT.

The chain joins TRBV5-6 to TRBJ2-1, with 12 bases identical to TRBD2. The length of the CDR3 is 15 residues. The V and J ends lost 5 bases and 6 bases, in that order; junction bases with no gene match: 6. Germline values: CDR1 SGHDT, CDR2 YYEEEE. In DNA form, the CDR3 reads TGTGCCAGCAGGAGAGAGACTAGCGGGGGCAATGAGCAGTTCTTC. As protein: CASRRETSGGNEQFF.